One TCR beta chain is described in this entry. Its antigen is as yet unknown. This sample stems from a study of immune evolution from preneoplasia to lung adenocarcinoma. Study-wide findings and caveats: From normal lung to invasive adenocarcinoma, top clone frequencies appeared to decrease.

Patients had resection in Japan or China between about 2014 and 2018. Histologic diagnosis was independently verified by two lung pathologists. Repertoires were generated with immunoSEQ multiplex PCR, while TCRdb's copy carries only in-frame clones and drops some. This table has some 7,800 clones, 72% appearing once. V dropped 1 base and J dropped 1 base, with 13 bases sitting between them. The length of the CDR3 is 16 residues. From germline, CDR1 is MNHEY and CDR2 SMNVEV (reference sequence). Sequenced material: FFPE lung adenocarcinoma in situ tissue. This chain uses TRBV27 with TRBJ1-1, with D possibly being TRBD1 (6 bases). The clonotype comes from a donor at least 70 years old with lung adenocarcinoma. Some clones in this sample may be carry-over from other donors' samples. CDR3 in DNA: TGTGCCAGCAGTTTATTAGGCCTACAGGGGAACACTGAAGCTTTCTTT. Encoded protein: CASSLLGLQGNTEAFF.